Below are 2 T cell receptor beta chains sequenced from a single sample in a study of cytomegalovirus exposure and HLA in healthy donors (dated by TCRdb to 2017 to 2019). The method behind the library was the immunoSEQ multiplex PCR assay. For the multiplex PCR, a mixture combining 60 forward primers for TCR Vbeta segments and 13 reverse primers for TCR Jbeta segments was used. TCRdb took this table from immuneACCESS and kept in-frame rearrangements with V and J called. Such tables lack part of the clones; where checked against another copy, unresolved V genes explain under half of the gap, and the rest is unexplained. The sample contains tens of thousands of clones, roughly 73% of them found a single time. The top ten clones comprise approximately 4.4% of the sample. The sequencing sample was made of PBMCs. Receptor source: a male donor in good health and CMV-seropositive.

The CDR3 here is CASSMIFTSGRAYEQFF. The DNA for the CDR3 is TGTGCCAGTAGTATGATCTTCACTAGCGGGAGGGCCTATGAGCAGTTCTTC. This chain connects TRBV19 to TRBJ2-1; 13 nucleotides align to TRBD2. Germline lookup yields CDR1 LNHDA and CDR2 SQIVND (reference sequence). The CDR3 has 17 amino acids. V shed 3 bases and J 8 bases; nucleotides not matched to a gene: 10.

The chain recombines TRBV9 with TRBJ2-3, with 11 bases lining up with TRBD2. The V segment lost 0 bases and the J segment 8 bases; nucleotides outside the gene matches: 11. This CDR3 comprises 17 residues. Germline V lookup: CDR1 SGDLS, CDR2 YYNGEE. CDR3 coding DNA: TGTGCCAGCAGCGTAGGAAATAGCGGGAGGGCCGGAGGTACGCAGTATTTT. This translates into CASSVGNSGRAGGTQYF.